In its sample, the clone carrying this T cell receptor beta chain was seen a few times. Other DNA sequences within the sample encode an identical CDR3. This entry comes from a study of cytotoxic CD8 clonotypes in ibrutinib-treated CLL. Germline CDR1 is SGHRS and CDR2 is YFSETQ. CDR3 size: 16 residues. V lost 0 bases to trimming and J lost 4 bases; unmatched junction nucleotides: 6. Clones were read by immunoSEQ multiplex PCR, and TCRdb kept only the in-frame ones, dropping some. The sample gives around 15,000 clones, approximately 67% of which show up once; 15% to 20% is in the top ten. Sequences were derived from PBMCs, sampled before ibrutinib treatment. The sequence was collected from a human donor with chronic lymphocytic leukemia. V is TRBV5-1 and J is TRBJ2-2; 7 bases match TRBD1. CDR3 protein: CASSLEAGGVTGELFF. DNA of the CDR3: TGCGCCAGCAGCTTGGAGGCAGGGGGTGTCACCGGGGAGCTGTTTTTT.